A selection of T cell receptor beta chains follows, all from one sample in a study of blood T cell repertoires in COVID-19. Some clones are missing from TCRdb's copy, which holds only in-frame ones; the method was immunoSEQ multiplex PCR. In the table there are about 92,000 clones, 72% of which are singletons. The material sequenced was peripheral blood. The receptors here all came from an older woman in a cohort sampled during active or convalescent COVID-19. Both conserved end residues are part of each CDR3. Fields, in order: clone size, V gene, D gene, J gene, CDR3 protein, CDR3 DNA. A D gene is named only where the DNA matches it firmly. Only some rows state a clone size, as once, few, many or a class for expanded clones.

NA	TRBV10-3	NA	TRBJ1-2	CAINQAARHGYTF	TGTGCCATCAATCAGGCAGCCAGGCATGGCTACACCTTC
NA	TRBV5-4	NA	TRBJ2-2	CASSLLSSAGELFF	TGTGCCAGCAGCTTGTTAAGCTCCGCCGGGGAGCTGTTTTTT
NA	TRBV9	TRBD2	TRBJ2-3	CASSPRTSGLFTDTQYF	TGTGCCAGCAGCCCTCGGACTAGCGGGCTTTTCACAGATACGCAGTATTTT
NA	TRBV7-3	TRBD2	TRBJ2-5	CASSLRGGGVETQYF	TGTGCCAGCAGCTTAAGGGGGGGTGGCGTTGAGACCCAGTACTTC
NA	TRBV6-2/TRBV6-3	NA	TRBJ1-1	CASSPRGGRNTEAFF	TGTGCCAGCAGTCCACGGGGTGGAAGGAACACTGAAGCTTTCTTT
few	TRBV6-5	NA	TRBJ1-1	CASSWFLDSEAFF	TGTGCCAGCAGTTGGTTCCTGGACAGTGAAGCTTTCTTT
NA	TRBV9	TRBD2	TRBJ2-1	CASSPVGGGLDEQFF	TGTGCCAGCAGCCCAGTCGGGGGGGGCCTGGATGAGCAGTTCTTC
NA	TRBV11-2	NA	TRBJ1-2	CASSLRGGRDYGYTF	TGTGCCAGCAGCTTAAGGGGGGGGCGCGACTATGGCTACACCTTC
NA	TRBV27	NA	TRBJ1-2	CASSLTGSVPYGYTF	TGTGCCAGCAGTTTAACAGGGAGCGTGCCCTATGGCTACACCTTC
few	TRBV6-2/TRBV6-3	TRBD2	TRBJ2-3	CASSKGLGDLTDTQYF	TGTGCCAGCAGTAAGGGACTAGGGGACCTCACAGATACGCAGTATTTT
NA	TRBV15	TRBD1	TRBJ2-1	CATSGPGTGVTGEQFF	TGTGCCACCAGCGGCCCCGGGACAGGGGTTACGGGTGAGCAGTTCTTC
NA	TRBV7-2	TRBD1	TRBJ2-7	CASSPRTGGSYEQYF	TGTGCCAGCAGCCCCCGGACAGGGGGCTCCTACGAGCAGTACTTC
NA	TRBV6-6	TRBD1	TRBJ1-5	CASSPSGGQGAVSYSNQPQHF	TGTGCCAGCAGCCCCTCCGGGGGACAGGGGGCCGTATCCTATAGCAATCAGCCCCAGCATTTT
NA	TRBV21-1	NA	TRBJ2-5	CASSIVPGQGRRETQYF	TGTGCCAGCAGCATTGTCCCGGGACAGGGGAGGCGAGAGACCCAGTACTTC
NA	TRBV21-1	NA	TRBJ2-2	CASSKMNAGVSNTGELFF	TGTGCCAGCAGCAAAATGAATGCGGGGGTATCGAACACCGGGGAGCTGTTTTTT
NA	TRBV27	NA	TRBJ1-1	CASSFRGQYTEAFF	TGTGCCAGCAGTTTCCGCGGACAATACACTGAAGCTTTCTTT
NA	TRBV7-2	TRBD1	TRBJ1-2	CASSPRDRGWNGYTF	TGTGCCAGCAGCCCCAGGGACAGGGGGTGGAATGGCTACACCTTC
NA	TRBV18	NA	TRBJ1-1	CASSPRMNTEAFF	TGTGCCAGCTCACCGCGGATGAACACTGAAGCTTTCTTT
NA	TRBV7-2	NA	TRBJ1-5	CASSLVPGGAGNQPQHF	TGTGCCAGCAGCTTAGTCCCGGGGGGAGCTGGCAATCAGCCCCAGCATTTT
NA	TRBV7-8	TRBD1	TRBJ2-3	CASSSMTGIGADTQYF	TGTGCCAGCAGTTCAATGACAGGGATCGGAGCAGATACGCAGTATTTT
NA	TRBV2	NA	TRBJ1-5	CASSETNREVQPQHF	TGTGCCAGCAGTGAAACAAACAGGGAAGTTCAGCCCCAGCATTTT
NA	TRBV2	NA	TRBJ1-1	CASRNRVGTEAFF	TGTGCCAGCAGGAACAGGGTGGGCACTGAAGCTTTCTTT
NA	TRBV7-2	TRBD2	TRBJ2-7	CASSLAGGAYEQYF	TGTGCCAGCAGCTTAGCGGGGGGGGCCTACGAGCAGTACTTC
once	TRBV5-6	TRBD1	TRBJ1-4	CASSLLQGVTEKLFF	TGTGCCAGCAGCTTGTTGCAGGGGGTAACAGAAAAACTGTTTTTT
NA	TRBV7-2	NA	TRBJ2-4	CASRPTGTLAKNIQYF	TGTGCCAGCAGGCCTACAGGAACCCTAGCCAAAAACATTCAGTACTTC
few	TRBV3-1/TRBV3-2	TRBD1	TRBJ2-7	CASSRGQAGEYF	TGTGCCAGCAGCCGTGGACAGGCCGGGGAGTACTTC
NA	TRBV10-3	TRBD1	TRBJ2-7	CAISEGGQGFWQYF	TGTGCCATCAGTGAGGGGGGACAGGGATTCTGGCAGTACTTC
NA	TRBV5-1	TRBD1	TRBJ2-7	CASSLAGQIPSYEQYF	TGCGCCAGCAGCTTGGCGGGACAGATACCCTCCTACGAGCAGTACTTC
NA	TRBV5-6	NA	TRBJ1-2	CASSLRKPGYRNGYTF	TGTGCCAGCAGCTTACGTAAACCAGGGTATCGAAATGGCTACACCTTC
few	TRBV7-3	NA	TRBJ1-2	CASSLTGVNDYGYTF	TGTGCCAGCAGCTTAACAGGGGTTAACGACTATGGCTACACCTTC
NA	TRBV5-1	NA	TRBJ1-2	CASSLDQSGYTF	TGCGCCAGCAGCTTGGATCAGTCTGGCTACACCTTC
once	TRBV19	NA	TRBJ1-2	CASTGENSGYTF	TGTGCCAGTACCGGGGAAAACTCTGGCTACACCTTC
NA	TRBV5-1	TRBD1	TRBJ1-6	CASSLVQGGISYNSPLHF	TGCGCCAGCAGCTTGGTTCAGGGGGGAATCTCCTATAATTCACCCCTCCACTTT
NA	TRBV2	NA	TRBJ1-2	CASMQGNGYTF	TGTGCCAGCATGCAGGGGAATGGCTACACCTTC
once	TRBV28	NA	TRBJ2-7	CASSFRGYYEQYF	TGTGCCAGCAGTTTTCGGGGATACTACGAGCAGTACTTC
NA	TRBV5-1	TRBD1	TRBJ2-3	CASSLGQGAGDTQYF	TGCGCCAGCAGCTTGGGACAGGGGGCTGGAGATACGCAGTATTTT
NA	TRBV6-5	NA	TRBJ1-5	CASTRDRTQPQHF	TGTGCCAGCACCAGAGACAGGACTCAGCCCCAGCATTTT
once	TRBV12-3/TRBV12-4	TRBD1	TRBJ1-2	CASRGDRDYGYTF	TGTGCCAGCAGGGGTGACAGGGACTATGGCTACACCTTC
NA	TRBV2	NA	TRBJ1-1	CASSDRRNTEAFF	TGTGCCAGTAGCGACAGGCGGAACACTGAAGCTTTCTTT
NA	TRBV3-1/TRBV3-2	TRBD2	TRBJ2-5	CASSQGPGLGEETQYF	TGTGCCAGCAGCCAAGGGCCAGGACTAGGAGAAGAGACCCAGTACTTC
NA	TRBV27	NA	TRBJ1-2	CASSSGSYGYTF	TGTGCCAGCAGTTCAGGGTCGTATGGCTACACCTTC
NA	TRBV18	NA	TRBJ1-2	CASSPLEGANYGYTF	TGTGCCAGCTCACCATTGGAGGGAGCTAACTATGGCTACACCTTC
NA	TRBV2	NA	TRBJ2-2	CASVGGVGGELFF	TGTGCCAGCGTGGGGGGAGTCGGCGGGGAGCTGTTTTTT
NA	TRBV3-1/TRBV3-2	NA	TRBJ2-7	CASSLGGSYEQYF	TGTGCCAGCAGTCTGGGGGGCTCCTACGAGCAGTACTTC
NA	TRBV19	NA	TRBJ1-5	CATHGVKRFISNQPQHF	TGTGCCACCCACGGGGTGAAACGTTTTATTAGCAATCAGCCCCAGCATTTT
NA	TRBV5-6	TRBD2	TRBJ2-2	CASSPGTSNTGELFF	TGTGCCAGCAGCCCCGGGACTAGTAACACCGGGGAGCTGTTTTTT